This TCR beta chain was profiled in a study of T-cell memory formation after mild COVID-19. J lost 5 bases, V lost 2 bases, and 6 bases had no gene match. The CDR3 is 14 amino acids. Germline CDR1 reads SGHRS; CDR2 reads YFSETQ. The 5'RACE method, run with constant-segment primers, produced TCR alpha and TCR beta cDNA libraries (carrying sample barcodes and UMIs). TCRdb re-derived calls from the 5' RACE reads in MiXCR, one entry per CDR3 protein. The data hold tens of thousands of distinct CDR3 sequences, with 12% observed a single time. General study findings and limits: Clones that contracted from day 15 to 85 were balanced CD4/CD8, while later expanders leaned CD4+.

This clonotype was counted only a few times. Its target is unknown. The receptor was derived from a man younger than 35 who had mild COVID-19 (a few samples of this study predate the infection). Cell type and time point are not known. Sequenced: PBMCs or a T cell subset sorted from them (not recorded which). The rearrangement links TRBV5-1 to TRBJ1-1, with 7 bases matching TRBD1. CDR3: CASSLGGLETEAFF. The CDR3 bases are TGCGCCAGCAGCTTAGGGGGCTTGGAGACTGAAGCTTTCTTT.